Here is one T cell receptor (beta chain) with its context. The data were obtained in a study of blood T cell repertoires in COVID-19. About the research overall: The United States, Italy and Spain were the sources of the acute and convalescent COVID-19 samples. PBMCs, B-cell-depleted T cells, or T cells provided the cDNA or gDNA that made up the material.

Per germline, CDR1 KGHSH and CDR2 LQKENI. CDR3 length equals 15 residues. The V segment lost 1 base and the J segment 7 bases; nucleotides outside the gene matches: 5. In the original processing: From reference gene primer amplification, estimates of nucleated cell counts were derived. The table came from immunoSEQ multiplex PCR; TCRdb's copy has only in-frame clones and leaves some out. D and trimming come from the DNA, and the V and J calls and clone size come from that table. This sample carries roughly 180,000 clones, approximately 90% of them seen once, and the ten largest clones take roughly 2.9%.

The clonotype originates from a young woman with active or convalescent COVID-19. This rearrangement joins TRBV18 to TRBJ1-4; 8 bases agree with TRBD1. Sequenced material: peripheral blood. The CDR3 DNA reads as TGTGCCAGCTCACCACGCGGTCAGGGGGCTGAAAAACTGTTTTTT. Translating it yields CASSPRGQGAEKLFF.